One and the same sample provided the 24 T cell receptor beta chains below, sequenced in a study. TCRdb reanalysed the 5' RACE reads using MiXCR and keeps one entry per CDR3 protein. Here the sample spans 60,000 to 65,000 distinct CDR3 sequences, about 20% being singletons. Sequenced input: memory CD4+ T cells sorted from a lymph node. Subset reported: memory CD4+ T cells, CD4+CD45RO+CD25-. The receptors were sampled from a female donor with breast cancer.

The chain uses TRBV25-1 and TRBJ2-5, with 7 nucleotides matching TRBD2. CDR3 size: 14 residues. Germline V CDR1 and CDR2: MGHDK, SYGVNS. V shed 8 bases and J 3 bases; nucleotides not matched to a gene: 9. The CDR3 DNA follows: TGTGCCAGCCGGAGGAGCGGGATGGAAGAGACCCAGTACTTC. Its translation: CASRRSGMEETQYF.

This chain uses TRBV5-1 with TRBJ1-3; D is unresolved. Trimming shortened V by 5 bases and J by 0 bases, and 9 bases separated the two germline ends. The CDR3 has 14 residues. Germline CDR1 and CDR2: SGHRS and YFSETQ. CDR3 sequence: CASSLGFSGNTIYF. DNA for the CDR3: TGCGCCAGCAGTCTTGGGTTCTCTGGAAACACCATATATTTT.

This clonotype occurred many times. The chain recombines TRBV6-5 with TRBJ2-2; TRBD1 is a possible D gene (6 bases). Trimming shortened V by 6 bases and J by 2 bases, and 10 bases separated the two germline ends. The CDR3 covers 14 residues. Per germline, CDR1 MNHEY and CDR2 SVGAGI. CDR3: CASRQQGNTGELFF. Written as DNA, the CDR3 is TGTGCCAGCAGACAACAGGGAAACACCGGGGAGCTGTTTTTT.

V and J are TRBV6-2 or TRBV6-3 and TRBJ2-3, with TRBD2 matching over 11 bases. J gave up 2 bases and V 6 bases, and 4 bases lay outside the gene matches. Germline CDR1 MNHEY, CDR2 SVGEGT. The CDR3 has 15 residues. The CDR3 bases are TGTGCCAGCAGCTTGACTAGCGGGGCCACAGATACGCAGTATTTT. This translates into CASSLTSGATDTQYF.

The table lists this clonotype with many counts. The V gene is TRBV7-2, the J gene TRBJ2-4; D remains ambiguous. The germline gives CDR1 SGHTA, CDR2 FQGNSA. CDR3 size: 14 residues. Trimming pared 3 bases from V and 3 bases from J, leaving 9 bases between. The CDR3 protein is CASSFGSDKNIQYF. The CDR3 coding sequence is TGTGCCAGCAGCTTTGGGTCGGACAAAAACATTCAGTACTTC.

This clonotype occurred many times. The chain has TRBV9 and TRBJ2-3; D remains ambiguous. CDR3 length: 16 amino acids. Trimming shortened V by 4 bases and J by 3 bases, and 18 bases separated the two germline ends. Germline assignment: CDR1 SGDLS and CDR2 YYNGEE. CDR3 sequence (DNA): TGTGCCAGCAGCACAGAACAGCTCCTAGGTACAGATACGCAGTATTTT. Amino acid sequence: CASSTEQLLGTDTQYF.

A few counts support this clonotype. This sequence joins TRBV5-1 and TRBJ2-1; TRBD2 matches 10 bases. This CDR3 region has 15 residues. The V gene's germline CDR1 is SGHRS and CDR2 YFSETQ. Trimming took 4 bases from V and 7 from J; bases not matched to a gene: 8. DNA of the CDR3: TGCGCCAGCAGCCCGACTAGCGGGCAATTAAATGAGCAGTTCTTC. Amino acid sequence: CASSPTSGQLNEQFF.

This clonotype was observed a handful of times. This rearrangement joins TRBV24-1 to TRBJ2-5; maybe TRBD2 (5 bases). CDR3 length equals 14 residues. The V and J ends lost 4 bases and 4 bases respectively, with 12 bases between them. CDR1 and CDR2 (germline): KGHDR, SFDVKD. The CDR3: CATSDTTRGETQYF. CDR3 DNA sequence: TGTGCCACCAGTGACACCACTCGGGGAGAGACCCAGTACTTC.

In its sample, this clonotype was seen many times. This chain joins TRBV2 and TRBJ1-2; D perhaps matches TRBD1 (5 bases). Germline V CDR1 and CDR2: SNHLY, FYNNEI. The CDR3 spans 14 residues. Trimming took off 6 bases at V and 8 bases at J, with 19 bases between the two ends. This CDR3 is CASSPGPARDGYTF. The CDR3 nucleotides read TGTGCCAGCAGCCCGGGACCTGCCAGAGACGGCTACACCTTC.

Ten or more counts support this clonotype. The V call is TRBV5-1, the J call TRBJ2-5; no definite D call. There are 13 residues in the CDR3. Germline V gene sequence: CDR1 SGHRS, CDR2 YFSETQ. Trimming cost V 3 bases and J 5 bases, with 11 bases left between them. The CDR3 reads CASSSDGRETQYF. The CDR3 DNA follows: TGCGCCAGCAGCTCGGACGGCCGGGAGACCCAGTACTTC.

This clonotype was counted only a few times. The J gene is TRBJ2-7, the V gene TRBV7-2, with D tentatively TRBD1 (6 bases). Germline V gene lookup returns CDR1 SGHTA and CDR2 FQGNSA. The CDR3 has 14 amino acids. V was clipped by 5 bases and J by 2 bases, with 13 bases between them. Written as DNA, the CDR3 is TGTGCCAGCAGCCTCGAACAGGGTACCTACGAGCAGTACTTC. Its translation: CASSLEQGTYEQYF.

This chain uses TRBV12-3 or TRBV12-4 with TRBJ1-6, with 9 bases fitting TRBD1. The CDR3 spans 14 residues. After removal of 6 bases from V and 10 bases from J, the junction contained 7 bases not matched to a gene. For the CDR3, the DNA is TGTGCCAGCAGCTTCGGACAGGGGCGGTCACCCCTCCACTTT. It codes for CASSFGQGRSPLHF.

This chain connects TRBV12-3 or TRBV12-4 to TRBJ2-2, with 8 nucleotides matching TRBD1. The CDR3 sequence is 15 residues long. V dropped 2 bases and J dropped 5; count of bases not matched to a gene: 4. The CDR3 loop is CASSLITGGTGELFF. CDR3 nucleotide sequence: TGTGCCAGCAGTTTAATAACAGGGGGGACCGGGGAGCTGTTTTTT.

For this clonotype: A read error may produce the germline difference seen at one junction end. The chain is built from TRBV6-5 and TRBJ2-3; TRBD2 aligns across 10 bases. Germline CDR1 reads MNHEY; CDR2 reads SVGAGI. CDR3 length: 14 amino acids. The CDR3 sequence is CASHPSGSAETQYF. CDR3 DNA: TGTGCCAGCCACCCTAGCGGGAGTGCAGAGACGCAGTATTTT.

The chain carries TRBV7-9 and TRBJ2-3; 10 bases fit TRBD2. Germline V CDR1 and CDR2: SEHNR, FQNEAQ (reference sequence). CDR3 length: 15 residues. V lost 3 bases and J lost 6; bases outside the gene matches: 6. The CDR3 loop is CASSFPSGSLDTQYF. CDR3 bases: TGTGCCAGCAGCTTTCCTAGCGGGAGTCTGGATACGCAGTATTTT.

This clonotype was picked up many times. This chain uses TRBV24-1 with TRBJ2-1, with 9 positions matching TRBD1. After removal of 9 bases from V and 3 bases from J, the junction contained 8 bases not matched to a gene. The CDR3 sequence is 15 residues long. Germline V gives CDR1 KGHDR, CDR2 SFDVKD. This CDR3 is CATGRRDRVYNEQFF. Written as DNA, the CDR3 is TGTGCCACCGGGAGAAGGGACAGGGTCTACAATGAGCAGTTCTTC.

There are a few counts of this clonotype. This chain uses TRBV20-1 with TRBJ1-2; 9 bases match TRBD1. Germline-derived CDR1 and CDR2 are DFQATT and SNEGSKA (reference sequence). The CDR3 totals 15 residues. The V segment lost 6 bases and the J segment 2 bases; nucleotides outside the gene matches: 10. The CDR3 DNA reads TGCAGTGCCCAGAGGGCGACAGGGGGAAACTATGGCTACACCTTC. Its protein product is CSAQRATGGNYGYTF.

This clonotype has only a few counts. The chain is built from TRBV30 and TRBJ2-3; D remains unclear. The CDR3 is made up of 13 amino acids. V dropped 4 bases and J dropped 2 bases, with 10 bases sitting between them. CDR1 GTSNPN and CDR2 SVGIG come from the germline V gene (reference sequence). As DNA, the CDR3 is TGTGCCTGGACGGTCGGAACCACAGATACGCAGTATTTT. The encoded protein is CAWTVGTTDTQYF. Full variable domain (rest looked up from reference TRBV30 and TRBJ2-3): SQTIHQWPATLVQPVGSPLSLECTVEGTSNPNLYWYRQAAGRGLQLLFYSVGIGQISSEVPQNLSASRPQDRQFILSSKKLLLSDSGFYLCAWTVGTTDTQYFGPGTRLTVL.

In this sample, this clonotype turned up many times. This chain uses TRBV20-1 with TRBJ1-2, with TRBD1 as a possible D gene (6 bases). V lost 6 bases and J lost 7, with 12 bases in between. The CDR3 contains 11 residues. In germline, CDR1 is DFQATT, CDR2 SNEGSKA (reference sequence). CDR3 loop: CSAPRGFGYTF. Written as DNA, the CDR3 is TGCAGTGCCCCCAGGGGATTTGGCTACACCTTC.

This clonotype was observed a few times. V gene TRBV5-1 combines with J gene TRBJ1-3; no definite D call. This CDR3 is built from 12 residues. Germline V gene data show CDR1 as SGHRS and CDR2 as YFSETQ. V dropped 1 base and J dropped 9 bases, with 8 bases sitting between them. CDR3 DNA: TGCGCCAGCAGCTTGCCCCAAATCACCATATATTTT. Translating it yields CASSLPQITIYF.

This chain joins TRBV5-1 and TRBJ2-1, with 14 bases identical to TRBD2. The CDR3 covers 18 residues. J lost 0 bases, V lost 2 bases, and 4 bases had no gene match. The germline gives CDR1 SGHRS, CDR2 YFSETQ. CDR3 nucleotide sequence: TGCGCCAGCAGCTTCCTGACTAGCGGGAGGGGCTCCTACAATGAGCAGTTCTTC. It is translated as CASSFLTSGRGSYNEQFF.

This clonotype has a count of ten or more. The chain is built from TRBV10-3 and TRBJ1-1, with D unresolved. The germline V and J ends were trimmed by 5 bases and 4 bases, with 14 bases remaining between them. The germline V gene encodes CDR1 ENHRY and CDR2 SYGVKD. This CDR3 spans 14 amino acids. DNA of the CDR3: TGTGCCATCAGTACCGGGGTCGCCGGCACTGAAGCTTTCTTT. Protein product: CAISTGVAGTEAFF.

V gene TRBV5-1 combines with J gene TRBJ1-1; D possibly corresponds to TRBD1 (6 bases). The CDR3 is made up of 13 amino acids. Trimming cost V 4 bases and J 11 bases, with 18 bases left between them. Germline V gene data show CDR1 as SGHRS and CDR2 as YFSETQ. The CDR3 DNA sequence: TGCGCCAGCAGCCATCCTGAGGGGGACGTCGCTTTCTTT. Protein: CASSHPEGDVAFF.

This clonotype was recorded many times. This rearrangement joins TRBV6-5 to TRBJ1-1, with D possibly matching TRBD1 (5 bases). Germline V lookup: CDR1 MNHEY, CDR2 SVGAGI. This CDR3 contains 12 residues. Deletions cut 1 base from V and 8 bases from J, with 8 bases between. CDR3 DNA sequence: TGTGCCAGCAGTTACTTGCGGGGCGAAGCTTTCTTT. Protein product: CASSYLRGEAFF.